The present entry profiles one T cell receptor (beta chain) with its context. Using immunoSEQ multiplex PCR, the repertoire was profiled, and TCRdb retains in-frame clones only, with some absent. The table shows around 52,000 clones, with just under 90% occurring only once. This specimen comes from a study of T cell changes during pregnancy in multiple sclerosis. Germline loops: CDR1 MDHEN, CDR2 SYDVKM. The V and J ends lost 8 bases and 8 bases, in that order; junction bases with no gene match: 9. CDR3 length: 14 amino acids. This sequence was found in a human donor whose cells served as feeder cells for cultures in a pregnancy study. The specimen sequenced was peripheral blood from another person, used as feeder cells. This chain links TRBV28 with TRBJ1-6, with 7 bases identical to TRBD1. The CDR3 bases are TGTGCCAGCGCAGGGGGGGGGAACCATTCACCCCTCCACTTT. This sequence encodes CASAGGGNHSPLHF.